These T cell receptor beta chains were read from a single sample in a study of blood T cell repertoires in COVID-19. Method: immunoSEQ multiplex PCR; TCRdb's copy keeps in-frame clones and lacks some. The table records about 290,000 clones, 86% of them present only once. Sequencing input: peripheral blood. These receptor sequences come from a young woman with active or convalescent COVID-19. Both conserved end residues are part of each CDR3. The D gene is left open where the match is weak. Clone sizes are given selectively: once, few, many, or a class where the clone is expanded.

j_call clone_size v_call d_call cdr3_nt cdr3_aa
TRBJ1-2 NA TRBV14 TRBD1 TGTGCCAGCAGCCAATTCCAAGACAGGGCGGATGGCTACACCTTC CASSQFQDRADGYTF
TRBJ1-1 NA TRBV11-1 TRBD1 TGTGCCAGCAGTTCTCCACGACAGGGGGCCAGCACTGAAGCTTTCTTT CASSSPRQGASTEAFF
TRBJ1-5 few TRBV30 NA TGTGCCTGGAGCGGAACAGGGAAGTACCAGCCCCAGCATTTT CAWSGTGKYQPQHF
TRBJ2-1 few TRBV5-1 TRBD1 TGCGCCAGCAGCATAACCGGGACAGGGGGCTACAATGAGCAGTTCTTC CASSITGTGGYNEQFF
TRBJ2-3 NA TRBV7-9 TRBD1 TGTGCCAGCAGCTCCCCCCGGCCCCAAACAGGGGAGGATACGCAGTATTTT CASSSPRPQTGEDTQYF
TRBJ1-2 once TRBV6-5 TRBD1 TGTGCCAGCAGTCCCCTAGGGGGCGGATCGGGCTACACCTTC CASSPLGGGSGYTF
TRBJ2-3 NA TRBV29-1 NA TGCAGCGGAGCAGGGGTTGGTACGCAGTATTTT CSGAGVGTQYF
TRBJ1-2 NA TRBV6-4 NA TGTGCCAGCAGTGACGCAGGTTTAAGGTATGGCTACACCTTC CASSDAGLRYGYTF
TRBJ2-5 NA TRBV2 NA TGTGCCAGCAGCGGCCGGGTCCCAGCGGAGACCCAGTACTTC CASSGRVPAETQYF
TRBJ2-5 NA TRBV21-1 NA TGTGCCAGCAGCAGGCCCTATAGCGGGGGGCCATTAGAGACCCAGTACTTC CASSRPYSGGPLETQYF
TRBJ2-3 NA TRBV12-3/TRBV12-4 NA TGTGCCAGCAGTGTGACAGTTAGGCAGTATTTT CASSVTVRQYF
TRBJ1-2 NA TRBV6-6 TRBD1 TGTGCCAGCAATTTACCCCGGACAGGGCACGGCTACACCTTC CASNLPRTGHGYTF
TRBJ1-2 NA TRBV7-9 NA TGTGCCAGCAGCTTATGGGGGCTTGGAGATGACTACACCTTC CASSLWGLGDDYTF
TRBJ2-7 once TRBV6-2/TRBV6-3 NA TGTGCCAGCAGTTGGGGAGTCTACGAGCAGTACTTC CASSWGVYEQYF
TRBJ1-5 NA TRBV14 TRBD1 TGTGCCAGCAGCCTCTTGACAGGGAAGGGTCAGCCCCAGCATTTT CASSLLTGKGQPQHF
TRBJ2-2 NA TRBV2 NA TGTGCCAGCAGTGTCGAGGGGGTGGGCACCGGGGAGCTGTTTTTT CASSVEGVGTGELFF
TRBJ2-7 NA TRBV6-2/TRBV6-3 TRBD1 TGTGCCAGCAGTTCCTTACGACAGGGATCCTACGAGCAGTACTTC CASSSLRQGSYEQYF
TRBJ1-1 NA TRBV9 NA TGTGCCAGCAGCGCCGCAGGGCGCCAAGAAGCTTTCTTT CASSAAGRQEAFF
TRBJ1-3 NA TRBV7-9 TRBD1 TGTGCCAGCAGCACTACACCCCGGGACAGCTCTGGAAACACCATATATTTT CASSTTPRDSSGNTIYF
TRBJ1-3 NA TRBV6-5 NA TGTGCCAGCAGTTCCCCTTCCCGCTCTGGAAACACCATATATTTT CASSSPSRSGNTIYF
TRBJ1-3 few TRBV28 NA TGTGCCAGCAGTCAACAGCCGACTGGAAACACCATATATTTT CASSQQPTGNTIYF
TRBJ1-1 NA TRBV5-5 NA TGTGCCAGCAGCCCGGCCAGGGGGAACACTGAAGCTTTCTTT CASSPARGNTEAFF
TRBJ2-3 NA TRBV30 TRBD2 TGTGCCTGGAGTCCTTATTCGGGGGGGACAGATACGCAGTATTTT CAWSPYSGGTDTQYF
TRBJ1-3 few TRBV6-6 NA TGTGCCAGCAGTCGAGTAGGACAGACCTCTGGAAACACCATATATTTT CASSRVGQTSGNTIYF
TRBJ2-7 NA TRBV3-1/TRBV3-2 TRBD2 TGTGCCAGCAGCCGGGAGGGAATCGGCGAGCAGTACTTC CASSREGIGEQYF
TRBJ1-2 NA TRBV19 TRBD1 TGTGCCACCCAGGGACAGAACTATGGCTACACCTTC CATQGQNYGYTF
TRBJ1-4 NA TRBV4-3 NA TGCGCCAGCAGCCAAGCAGGGTCCCCCGAAAAACTGTTTTTT CASSQAGSPEKLFF
TRBJ1-1 NA TRBV5-1 TRBD1 TGCGCCAGCAGTTTGACAGGGCCGGTTGCCACTGAAGCTTTCTTT CASSLTGPVATEAFF
TRBJ2-3 NA TRBV4-1 TRBD2 TGCGCCAGCAACCTACTAGCGGGGTCGAATACGCAGTATTTT CASNLLAGSNTQYF
TRBJ2-7 NA TRBV7-8 NA TGTGCCAGCAGCTTAGTAGCGCAAGCCTACGAGCAGTACTTC CASSLVAQAYEQYF
TRBJ2-5 NA TRBV4-3 TRBD2 TGCGCCAGCAGCCAAGAGCAACTAGCGGGGGGGCCTAGGGAGACCCAGTACTTC CASSQEQLAGGPRETQYF
TRBJ2-7 few TRBV6-2/TRBV6-3 NA TGTGCCAGCAGTTACTCGGAGTACGAGCAGTACTTC CASSYSEYEQYF
TRBJ1-3 NA TRBV19 NA TGTGCCAGTAGTAAGACAGGTTCCTCTGGAAACACCATATATTTT CASSKTGSSGNTIYF
TRBJ2-1 NA TRBV5-1 TRBD1 TGCGCCAGCAGCCCAAAAAACCGGGACAGGGGAAATGAGCAGTTCTTC CASSPKNRDRGNEQFF
TRBJ1-4 NA TRBV5-1 NA TGCGCCAGCAGCGGCCAAGCTCAGGGGACTAATGAAAAACTGTTTTTT CASSGQAQGTNEKLFF
TRBJ2-1 NA TRBV6-2/TRBV6-3 TRBD2 TGTGCCAGCAGTTCGCTTGGGACTAGCGGGGGCAACAATGAGCAGTTCTTC CASSSLGTSGGNNEQFF
TRBJ2-2 NA TRBV10-3 NA TGTGCCATCACGGCCAGGGGGGATGCCGGGGAGCTGTTTTTT CAITARGDAGELFF
TRBJ2-2 NA TRBV7-2 TRBD1 TGTGCCAGCAGCTCGGGAACAGGGGCAAACACCGGGGAGCTGTTTTTT CASSSGTGANTGELFF
TRBJ1-1 NA TRBV7-2 NA TGTGCCAGCAGCACCCGGGGGGAAGGTGAAGCTTTCTTT CASSTRGEGEAFF
TRBJ1-5 NA TRBV27 NA TGTGCCACCAGTTTATACGGGGGGAATCAGCCCCAGCATTTT CATSLYGGNQPQHF
TRBJ1-1 NA TRBV4-3 NA TGCGCCAGCAGCCTGGACAGAAACACTGAAGCTTTCTTT CASSLDRNTEAFF
TRBJ2-1 NA TRBV5-1 TRBD2 TGCGCCAGCAGCCTCGGGACTAGCGGGGGCCTGGGAAGCTCCTACAATGAGCAGTTCTTC CASSLGTSGGLGSSYNEQFF
TRBJ1-1 NA TRBV16 TRBD1 TGTGCCAGCAGCCGAGAGGACAGGGGAAACACTGAAGCTTTCTTT CASSREDRGNTEAFF
TRBJ2-1 once TRBV14 NA TGTGCCAGCAGCCAAGAAATCCCATACAATGAGCAGTTCTTC CASSQEIPYNEQFF
TRBJ2-7 NA TRBV29-1 TRBD1 TGCAGCGTGGGGATAGGGACAGGGCGTAGGGAGGAGCAGTACTTC CSVGIGTGRREEQYF
TRBJ1-1 NA TRBV2 TRBD1 TGTGCCAGCAGCGGACAGGGGCCCTCTGAAGCTTTCTTT CASSGQGPSEAFF
TRBJ2-7 NA TRBV28 TRBD1 TGTGCCAGCAGCCCCCAACCGGACAGGGGATACGAGCAGTACTTC CASSPQPDRGYEQYF
TRBJ2-5 NA TRBV5-1 NA TGCGCCAGCGGGCCCCAAGAGACCCAGTACTTC CASGPQETQYF
TRBJ2-7 NA TRBV5-1 NA TGCGCCAGCAGCTTGTTCGGGTTTGAGGACGAGCAGTACTTC CASSLFGFEDEQYF